This T cell receptor beta chain was sequenced for a study of blood T cell repertoires in COVID-19. Study summary: Samples representing acute and convalescent COVID-19 were sourced from the United States, Italy and Spain. T cells, B-cell-depleted T cells, or PBMCs provided the cDNA or gDNA that served as material.

Study processing details: Amplified reference gene primers provided the basis for estimating nucleated cell counts. Measured with immunoSEQ multiplex PCR; TCRdb has only the in-frame clones, and not every one. The V and J calls and clone size were taken over from that table, and D and trimming were inferred from the DNA. The sample holds 65,000 to 85,000 clones, 78% seen once. Losses at the gene ends were 3 bases for V and 9 bases for J; bases not matched to a gene: 8. Germline V gene sequence: CDR1 KGHSH, CDR2 LQKENI. This CDR3 comprises 13 residues. This TCR came from a human donor in a cohort sampled during active COVID-19. The sample consisted of peripheral blood. The chain is built from TRBV18 and TRBJ2-7; 7 nucleotides agree with TRBD1. The CDR3 nucleotides are TGTGCCAGCTCACCTGGACAGGTCGATAGGCAGTACGTC. Translating gives CASSPGQVDRQYV.